A selection of T cell receptor beta chains follows, all from one sample in a study of blood T cell repertoires in COVID-19. Sequenced by immunoSEQ multiplex PCR; TCRdb stores in-frame clones only, minus some. The sample shows about 74,000 clones, 60% to 85% of them seen only once. Sequenced sample: peripheral blood. Receptors were obtained from a man between 65 and 79 years old with acute or convalescent COVID-19. Each CDR3 is given with its conserved first and last residue. Each record gives: J gene, clone size, V gene, D gene, CDR3 length, CDR3 DNA, CDR3 protein. The D gene is left open where the match is weak. The size entry is marked missing in some rows and otherwise reads once, few, many or a size class.

>TRBJ1-2|.|TRBV7-2|.|12
TGTGCCAGCAGCTTAGGCGGCCTCGGCTACACCTTC
CASSLGGLGYTF
>TRBJ2-1|.|TRBV19|TRBD2|14
TGTGCCAGTAGCGGGACTAGCGTAGACAATGAGCAGTTCTTC
CASSGTSVDNEQFF
>TRBJ2-4|.|TRBV24-1|TRBD2|16
TGTGCCACCAGTGATGGTCTAGCGGGATGGGGGGACATTCAGTACTTC
CATSDGLAGWGDIQYF
>TRBJ2-2|.|TRBV5-6|.|11
TGTGCCAGCAGCTTGGTTCAAGAGCTGTTTTTT
CASSLVQELFF
>TRBJ2-7|.|TRBV28|TRBD2|14
TGTGCCAGTGAGCGGAGCCCGGGAGGGCATGAGCAGTACTTC
CASERSPGGHEQYF
>TRBJ2-1|few|TRBV21-1|.|14
TGTGCCAGCGGGCGGGAGGGCCCCTACAATGAGCAGTTCTTC
CASGREGPYNEQFF
>TRBJ2-3|few|TRBV29-1|TRBD1|14
TGCAGCGTACACGACAGGGCAAGCACAGATACGCAGTATTTT
CSVHDRASTDTQYF
>TRBJ2-7|.|TRBV24-1|TRBD1|15
TGTGCCACCAGTGATCCCCGGGACAGATTCTACGAGCAGTACTTC
CATSDPRDRFYEQYF
>TRBJ1-5|.|TRBV28|TRBD1|15
TGTGCCAGCAGTTCTTCCGGGACAGACAATCAGCCCCAGCATTTT
CASSSSGTDNQPQHF
>TRBJ2-1|many|TRBV28|.|13
TGTGCCAGCAGTTCCCCGGGGGGCGATGAGCAGTTCTTC
CASSSPGGDEQFF
>TRBJ1-2|.|TRBV28|.|13
TGTGCCAGCAGAAACCAAGACAGTTATGGCTACACCTTC
CASRNQDSYGYTF
>TRBJ1-1|.|TRBV6-2/TRBV6-3|.|13
TGTGCCAGCAGTTCCATATTCGGGGGGGAAGCTTTCTTT
CASSSIFGGEAFF
>TRBJ1-6|.|TRBV7-6|.|15
TGTGCCAGCAGCCGGGACATAGACGATGGATCACCCCTCCACTTT
CASSRDIDDGSPLHF
>TRBJ2-2|large|TRBV7-9|.|14
TGTGCCAGCAGCTCGGGACTCTCCACCGGGGAGCTGTTTTTT
CASSSGLSTGELFF